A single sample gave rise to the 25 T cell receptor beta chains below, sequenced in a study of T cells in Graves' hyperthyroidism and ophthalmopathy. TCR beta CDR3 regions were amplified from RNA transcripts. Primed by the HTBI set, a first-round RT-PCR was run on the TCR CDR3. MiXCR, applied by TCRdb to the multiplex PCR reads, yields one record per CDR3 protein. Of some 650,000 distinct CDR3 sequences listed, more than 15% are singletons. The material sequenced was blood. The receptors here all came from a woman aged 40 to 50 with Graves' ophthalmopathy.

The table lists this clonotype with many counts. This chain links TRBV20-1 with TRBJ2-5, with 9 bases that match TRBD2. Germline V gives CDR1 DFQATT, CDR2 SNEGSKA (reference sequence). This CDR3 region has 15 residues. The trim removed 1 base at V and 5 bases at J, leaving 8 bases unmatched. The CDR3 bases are TGCAGTGCTAGAGCCCTAGCGGGGCGGGGGGAGACCCAGTACTTC. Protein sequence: CSARALAGRGETQYF.

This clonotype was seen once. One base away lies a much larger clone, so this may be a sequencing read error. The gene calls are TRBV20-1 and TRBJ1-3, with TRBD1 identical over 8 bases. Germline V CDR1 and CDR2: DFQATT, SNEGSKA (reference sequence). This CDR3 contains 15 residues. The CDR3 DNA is TGCAGTGCTATAAAGCATACAGGGGGTGGAAACTCCATATATTTT. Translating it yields CSAIKHTGGGNSIYF.

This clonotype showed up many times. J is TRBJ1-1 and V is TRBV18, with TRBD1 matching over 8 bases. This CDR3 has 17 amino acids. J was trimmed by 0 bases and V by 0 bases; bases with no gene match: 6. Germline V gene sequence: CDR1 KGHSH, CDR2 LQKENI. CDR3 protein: CASSPPESGGLNTEAFF. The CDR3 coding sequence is TGTGCCAGCTCACCACCGGAGTCAGGGGGCCTGAACACTGAAGCTTTCTTT.

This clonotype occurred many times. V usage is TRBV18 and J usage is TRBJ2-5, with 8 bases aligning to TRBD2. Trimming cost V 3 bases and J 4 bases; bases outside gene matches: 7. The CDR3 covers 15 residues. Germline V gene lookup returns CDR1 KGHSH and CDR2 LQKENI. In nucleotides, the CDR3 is TGTGCCAGCTCACCTCTTAACGGGAGGGCAGAGACCCAGTACTTC. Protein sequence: CASSPLNGRAETQYF. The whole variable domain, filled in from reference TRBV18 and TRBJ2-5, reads NAGVMQNPRHLVRRRGQEARLRCSPMKGHSHVYWYRQLPEEGLKFMVYLQKENIIDESGMPKERFSAEFPKEGPSILRIQQVVRGDSAAYFCASSPLNGRAETQYFGPGTRLLVL.

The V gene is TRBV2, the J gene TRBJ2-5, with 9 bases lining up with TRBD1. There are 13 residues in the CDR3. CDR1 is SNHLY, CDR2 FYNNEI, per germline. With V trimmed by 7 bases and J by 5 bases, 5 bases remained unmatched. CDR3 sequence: CASTGQGRETQYF. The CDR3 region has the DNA TGTGCCAGCACGGGACAGGGAAGGGAGACCCAGTACTTC.

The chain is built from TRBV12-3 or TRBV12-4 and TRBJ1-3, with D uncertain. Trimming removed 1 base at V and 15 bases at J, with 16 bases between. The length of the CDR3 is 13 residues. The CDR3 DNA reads TGTGCCAGCAGTTTAGGGTACCGGACTCCATCATATTTT. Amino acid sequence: CASSLGYRTPSYF.

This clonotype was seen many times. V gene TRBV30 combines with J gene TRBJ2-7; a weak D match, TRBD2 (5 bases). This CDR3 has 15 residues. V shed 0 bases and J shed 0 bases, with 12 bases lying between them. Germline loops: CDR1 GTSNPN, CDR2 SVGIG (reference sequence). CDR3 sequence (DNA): TGTGCCTGGAGTGTATCCTACAGCGGCTCCTACGAGCAGTACTTC. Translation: CAWSVSYSGSYEQYF. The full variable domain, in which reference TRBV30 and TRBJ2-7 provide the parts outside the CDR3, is SQTIHQWPATLVQPVGSPLSLECTVEGTSNPNLYWYRQAAGRGLQLLFYSVGIGQISSEVPQNLSASRPQDRQFILSSKKLLLSDSGFYLCAWSVSYSGSYEQYFGPGTRLTVT.

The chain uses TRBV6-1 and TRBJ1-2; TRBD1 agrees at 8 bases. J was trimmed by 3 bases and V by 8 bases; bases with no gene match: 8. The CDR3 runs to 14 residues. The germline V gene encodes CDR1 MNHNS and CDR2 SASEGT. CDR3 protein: CASLARGQDYGYTF. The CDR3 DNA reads TGTGCCAGCCTAGCTCGGGGACAGGACTATGGCTACACCTTC.

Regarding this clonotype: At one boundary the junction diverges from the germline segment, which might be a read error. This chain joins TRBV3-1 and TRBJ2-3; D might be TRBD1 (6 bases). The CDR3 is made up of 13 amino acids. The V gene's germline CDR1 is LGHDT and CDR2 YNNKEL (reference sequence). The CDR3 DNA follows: TGTGCCAACAGCCAGGGGCGGGCAGATACGCAGTATTTT. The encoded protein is CANSQGRADTQYF.

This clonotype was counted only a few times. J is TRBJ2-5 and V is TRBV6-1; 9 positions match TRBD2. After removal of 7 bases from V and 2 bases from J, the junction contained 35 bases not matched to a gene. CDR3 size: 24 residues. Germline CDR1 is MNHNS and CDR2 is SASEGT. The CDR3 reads CASTRPSSGETTRRRGAEQETQYF. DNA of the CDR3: TGTGCCAGCACCCGGCCGTCTAGCGGGGAAACCACCCGTAGGAGAGGGGCCGAACAAGAGACCCAGTACTTC.

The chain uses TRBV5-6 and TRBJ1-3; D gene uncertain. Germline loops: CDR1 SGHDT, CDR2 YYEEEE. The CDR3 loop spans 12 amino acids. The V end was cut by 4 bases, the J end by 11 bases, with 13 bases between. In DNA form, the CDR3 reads TGTGCCAGCAGCCCCCGAGGCGGGGCCATATATTTT. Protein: CASSPRGGAIYF. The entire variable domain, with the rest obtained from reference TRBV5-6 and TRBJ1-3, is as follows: DAGVTQSPTHLIKTRGQQVTLRCSPKSGHDTVSWYQQALGQGPQFIFQYYEEEERQRGNFPDRFSGHQFPNYSSELNVNALLLGDSALYLCASSPRGGAIYFGEGSWLTVV.

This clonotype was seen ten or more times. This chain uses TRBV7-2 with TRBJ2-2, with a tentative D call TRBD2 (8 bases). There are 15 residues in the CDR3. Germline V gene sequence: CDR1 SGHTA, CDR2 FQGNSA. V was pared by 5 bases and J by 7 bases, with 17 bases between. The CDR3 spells CASSPGRGRVGELFF. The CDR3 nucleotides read TGTGCCAGCAGCCCCGGGAGGGGGCGCGTCGGGGAGCTGTTTTTT.

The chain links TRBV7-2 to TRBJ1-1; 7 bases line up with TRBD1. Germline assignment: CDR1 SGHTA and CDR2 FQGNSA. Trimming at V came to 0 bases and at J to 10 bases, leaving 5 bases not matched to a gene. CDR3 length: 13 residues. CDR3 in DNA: TGTGCCAGCAGCTTAGCGTATGACAGGGCAGCTTTCTTT. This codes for CASSLAYDRAAFF.

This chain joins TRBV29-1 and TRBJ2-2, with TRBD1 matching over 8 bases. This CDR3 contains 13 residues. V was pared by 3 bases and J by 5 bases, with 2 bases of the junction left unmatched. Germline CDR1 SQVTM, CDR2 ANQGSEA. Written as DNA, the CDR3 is TGCAGCGTTGAGGACAGGGATACCGGGGAGCTGTTTTTT. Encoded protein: CSVEDRDTGELFF.

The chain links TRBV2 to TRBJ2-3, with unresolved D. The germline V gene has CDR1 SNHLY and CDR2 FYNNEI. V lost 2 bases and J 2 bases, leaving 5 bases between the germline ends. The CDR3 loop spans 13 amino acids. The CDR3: CASSERDTDTQYF. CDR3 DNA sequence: TGTGCCAGCAGTGAAAGGGACACAGATACGCAGTATTTT. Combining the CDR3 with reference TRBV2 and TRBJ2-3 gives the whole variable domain EPEVTQTPSHQVTQMGQEVILRCVPISNHLYFYWYRQILGQKVEFLVSFYNNEISEKSEIFDDQFSVERPDGSNFTLKIRSTKLEDSAMYFCASSERDTDTQYFGPGTRLTVL.

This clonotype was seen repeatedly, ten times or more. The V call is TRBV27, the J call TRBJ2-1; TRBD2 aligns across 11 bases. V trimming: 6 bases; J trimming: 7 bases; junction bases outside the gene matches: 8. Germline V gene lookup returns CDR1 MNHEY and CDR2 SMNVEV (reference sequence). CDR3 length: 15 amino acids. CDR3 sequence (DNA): TGTGCCAGCAGCAAAGGGGCTAGCGGGAGGAATGAGCAGTTCTTC. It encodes CASSKGASGRNEQFF.

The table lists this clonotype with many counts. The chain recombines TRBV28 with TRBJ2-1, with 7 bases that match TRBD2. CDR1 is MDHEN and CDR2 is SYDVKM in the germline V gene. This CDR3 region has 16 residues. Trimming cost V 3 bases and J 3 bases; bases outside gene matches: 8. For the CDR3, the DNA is TGTGCCAGCAGTTTGGGGGGAGGGCTAAGCTACAATGAGCAGTTCTTC. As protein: CASSLGGGLSYNEQFF.

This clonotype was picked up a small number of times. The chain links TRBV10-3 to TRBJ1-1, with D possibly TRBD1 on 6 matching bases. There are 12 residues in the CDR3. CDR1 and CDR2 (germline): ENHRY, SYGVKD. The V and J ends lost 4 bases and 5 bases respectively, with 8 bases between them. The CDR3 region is CAISGGQTEAFF. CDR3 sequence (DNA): TGTGCCATCAGTGGAGGACAGACTGAAGCTTTCTTT.

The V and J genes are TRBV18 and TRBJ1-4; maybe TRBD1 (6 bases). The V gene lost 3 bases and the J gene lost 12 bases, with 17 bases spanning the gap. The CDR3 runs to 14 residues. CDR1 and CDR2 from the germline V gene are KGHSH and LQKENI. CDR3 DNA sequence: TGTGCCAGCTCACCTAATTCGGACAGATTTGAACTGTTTTTT. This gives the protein CASSPNSDRFELFF.

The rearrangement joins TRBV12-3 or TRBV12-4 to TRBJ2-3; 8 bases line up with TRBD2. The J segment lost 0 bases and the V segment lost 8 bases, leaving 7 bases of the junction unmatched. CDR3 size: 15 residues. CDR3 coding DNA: TGTGCCAGCCGGGCGCGGGGGGTAAGCACAGATACGCAGTATTTT. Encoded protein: CASRARGVSTDTQYF.

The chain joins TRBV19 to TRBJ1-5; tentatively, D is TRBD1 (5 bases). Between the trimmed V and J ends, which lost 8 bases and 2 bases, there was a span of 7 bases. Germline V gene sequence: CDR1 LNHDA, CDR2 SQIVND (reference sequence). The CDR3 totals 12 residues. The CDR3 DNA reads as TGTGCCAGTCAGACAGGCAATCAGCCCCAGCATTTT. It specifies CASQTGNQPQHF.

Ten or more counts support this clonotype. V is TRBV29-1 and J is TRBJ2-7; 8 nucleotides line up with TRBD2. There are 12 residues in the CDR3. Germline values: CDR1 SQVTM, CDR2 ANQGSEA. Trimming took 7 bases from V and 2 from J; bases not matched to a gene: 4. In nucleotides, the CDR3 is TGCAGCGCCATTAGCGGGACCTACGAGCAGTACTTC. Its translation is CSAISGTYEQYF.

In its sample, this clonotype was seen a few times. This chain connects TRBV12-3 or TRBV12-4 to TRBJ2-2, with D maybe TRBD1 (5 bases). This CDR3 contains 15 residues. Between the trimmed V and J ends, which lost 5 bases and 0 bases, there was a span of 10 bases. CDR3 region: CASSIGAANTGELFF. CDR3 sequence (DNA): TGTGCCAGCAGTATAGGGGCCGCGAACACCGGGGAGCTGTTTTTT.

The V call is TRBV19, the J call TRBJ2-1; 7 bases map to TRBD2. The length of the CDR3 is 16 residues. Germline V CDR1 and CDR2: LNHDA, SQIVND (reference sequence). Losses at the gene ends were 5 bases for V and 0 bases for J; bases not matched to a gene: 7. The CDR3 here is CASSALSGSSYNEQFF. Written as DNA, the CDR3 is TGTGCCAGTAGTGCCCTTAGCGGGTCCTCCTACAATGAGCAGTTCTTC.

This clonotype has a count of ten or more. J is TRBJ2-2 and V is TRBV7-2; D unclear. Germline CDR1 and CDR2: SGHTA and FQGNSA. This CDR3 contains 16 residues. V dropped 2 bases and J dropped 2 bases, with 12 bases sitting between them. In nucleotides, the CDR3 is TGTGCCAGCAGCTTAAGGTTGGGCCATAACACCGGGGAGCTGTTTTTT. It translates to CASSLRLGHNTGELFF.